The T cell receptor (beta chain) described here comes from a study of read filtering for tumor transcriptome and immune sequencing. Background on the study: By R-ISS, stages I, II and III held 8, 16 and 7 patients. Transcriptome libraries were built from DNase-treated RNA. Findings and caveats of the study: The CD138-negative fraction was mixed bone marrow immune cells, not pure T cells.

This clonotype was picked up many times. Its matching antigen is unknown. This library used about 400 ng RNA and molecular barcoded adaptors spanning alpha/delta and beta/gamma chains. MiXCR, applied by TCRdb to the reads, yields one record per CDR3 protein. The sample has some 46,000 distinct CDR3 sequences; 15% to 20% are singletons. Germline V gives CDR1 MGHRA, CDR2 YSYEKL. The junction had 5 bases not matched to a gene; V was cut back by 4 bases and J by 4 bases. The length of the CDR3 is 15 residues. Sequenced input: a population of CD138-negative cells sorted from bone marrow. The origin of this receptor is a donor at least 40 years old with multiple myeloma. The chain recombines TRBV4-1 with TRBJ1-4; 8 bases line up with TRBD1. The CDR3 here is CASSPWGQVNEKLFF. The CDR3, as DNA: TGCGCCAGCAGCCCCTGGGGACAGGTTAATGAAAAACTGTTTTTT.